The source of this T cell receptor (beta chain) is a study of T cell responses to AZD1222 COVID-19 vaccine. Assay used: immunoSEQ multiplex PCR; TCRdb lists only in-frame clones, some missing. The profile shows about 140,000 clones, about nine tenths of them singletons. Study-wide results and caveats: Spike-wide coverage was observed for vaccine-associated CD4 TCRs, with dominant responses at 160-218 and 743-854. Spike-specific TCR depth and breadth grew after two AZD1222 doses. No day 14 peak samples; only post-peak repertoires were characterized. The donors showed a predominance of white British ancestry and of females, with possible underestimation of clonal diversity.

Comment on this clone: The antigen is undetermined.

This CDR3 spans 15 amino acids. V was pared by 5 bases and J by 0 bases, with 10 bases between. Germline CDR1 and CDR2: SEHNR and FQNEAQ (reference sequence). The chain recombines TRBV7-9 with TRBJ1-4, with D unresolved. The origin of this receptor is an adult in good health. Here the sequenced sample was peripheral blood, taken on day 0 of AZD1222 vaccination. This chain's CDR3 is CASSPFQATNEKLFF. CDR3 nucleotide sequence: TGTGCCAGCAGCCCGTTTCAAGCAACTAATGAAAAACTGTTTTTT.